This T cell receptor beta chain was observed in a study of neoadjuvant anti-PD-1 for oral cavity cancer. Background on the study: Around day 43, patients without progression received a fourth nivolumab dose before surgery.

Time point denoted: after neoadjuvant nivolumab, at surgical resection. A note on this clone: The antigen remains undetermined.

Study observations and caveats: Treg/Th17 ratio rose with pretreatment blood and fell with post-treatment tumor TCRbeta clonality.

The CDR3 has 16 amino acids. CDR1 is SQVTM and CDR2 is ANQGSEA in the germline V gene. With 1 base clipped from V and 0 bases from J, the junction kept 4 bases outside the gene matches. Measured with immunoSEQ multiplex PCR; TCRdb has only the in-frame clones, and not every one. The sample carries 68,000 or so clones, 85% recorded once. This sequence was found in a person aged 40 to 85 with oral cavity squamous cell carcinoma. The chain is built from TRBV29-1 and TRBJ2-3, with 10 bases fitting TRBD2. The specimen comprised PBMCs, sampled after nivolumab (anti-PD-1) treatment. The CDR3 protein is CSVEVTSGTSTDTQYF. Written as DNA, the CDR3 is TGCAGCGTTGAAGTTACTAGCGGGACTAGCACAGATACGCAGTATTTT.